This T cell receptor beta chain is from a study of T cells in Graves' hyperthyroidism and ophthalmopathy. General study results and limits: Onset of ophthalmopathy came a median roughly 6.9 months after the model predicted it.

TCR beta CDR3 sequences were amplified from RNA transcripts. Carried out on the TCR CDR3, a first-round RT-PCR used the HTBI primer set. TCRdb redid the calling of the multiplex PCR reads with MiXCR, one entry per CDR3 protein. This table holds about 420,000 distinct CDR3 sequences, approximately 14% found once. This CDR3 comprises 15 residues. The germline gives CDR1 SNHLY, CDR2 FYNNEI. V lost 10 bases and J lost 0, with 13 bases in between. This clonotype was seen ten or more times. What it binds is not known. Patients aged 18 to 65 had newly diagnosed hyperthyroidism lasting under 2 months. This chain uses TRBV2 with TRBJ1-6; D possibly corresponds to TRBD1 (5 bases). Sequenced material: blood. The clonotype originates from a woman in her late teens or twenties with Graves' hyperthyroidism. The CDR3 nucleotides are TGTGCCACCCACAGGTCCAGCTCCTATAATTCACCCCTCCACTTT. It encodes CATHRSSSYNSPLHF.